The 11 T cell receptor beta chains below were found in one sample sequenced in a study of CD8+CD57+ T cells in acquired aplastic anemia. Both TCR beta VDJ combination and CDR3 sequence profiling were carried out. Genomic DNA was the template for this profiling. TCRdb independently ran MiXCR on the reads; one entry per CDR3 protein. Among 400,000 to 450,000 distinct CDR3 sequences listed, approximately 70% were seen once. What was sequenced was sorted CD4+, CD8+, or CD8+CD57+ T cells (not recorded which) from PBMCs. The origin of the receptors is a human donor in good health, serving as a control.

The chain joins TRBV15 to TRBJ1-6; D is uncertain. Trimming removed 4 bases from V and 5 bases from J, with 12 bases in between. CDR1 and CDR2 from the germline V gene are LNHNV and YYDKDF (reference sequence). The CDR3 sequence is 15 residues long. CDR3 bases: TGTGCCACCAGCATCCTGGGCCTCAATAATTCACCCCTCCACTTT. Translation gives CATSILGLNNSPLHF.

This clonotype was recorded at least ten times. The V gene is TRBV20-1, the J gene TRBJ2-2; 10 nucleotides match TRBD1. The germline V gene has CDR1 DFQATT and CDR2 SNEGSKA (reference sequence). V gave up 5 bases and J gave up 0 bases; unmatched junction bases: 6. The CDR3 is made up of 16 amino acids. CDR3 region: CSAPRTGGTNTGELFF. Here the CDR3 DNA reads TGCAGTGCTCCTCGGACAGGGGGAACGAACACCGGGGAGCTGTTTTTT.

CDR3 amino acids: CASSGEVGNHHHQHF. The CDR3 DNA reads TGTGCCAGCAGCGGCGAAGTCGGAAATCACCACCACCAGCATTTT. The chain links TRBV9 to TRBJ1-5, with no clear D. CDR1 and CDR2 from the germline V gene are SGDLS and YYNGEE. The CDR3 runs to 15 residues. Trimming cost V 3 bases and J 12 bases, with 22 bases left between them.

A word on this clonotype: An end of the junction does not agree with germline; a read error may underlie this. This sequence joins TRBV7-8 and TRBJ2-3, with TRBD1 matching over 8 bases. Germline values: CDR1 SGHVS, CDR2 FQNEAQ. The CDR3 is 17 residues long. In DNA, the CDR3 is TGCGCCAGCAGCCATGACAGGGGACAGACTAGCACAGATACGCAGTATTTT. This gives the protein CASSHDRGQTSTDTQYF.

As to this clonotype: The junction shows a germline mismatch at one end, possibly a read error. The chain carries TRBV19 and TRBJ1-1, with D tentatively TRBD1 or TRBD2 (5 bases each). The assigned J gene may be wrong: the sequence end matches TRBJ2-1 better. CDR1 is LNHDA and CDR2 is SQIVND in the germline V gene (reference sequence). The length of the CDR3 is 13 residues. The CDR3 region is CASSMGTENEQFF. The CDR3, as DNA: TGTGCCAGTAGTATGGGGACCGAAAATGAACAGTTCTTC.

This clonotype was picked up many times. The gene calls are TRBV4-3 and TRBJ1-6; D not certain. Germline V gene sequence: CDR1 LGHNA, CDR2 YSLEER. This CDR3 has 15 residues. Between the trimmed V and J ends, which lost 1 base and 7 bases, there was a span of 11 bases. The CDR3 region is CASSQVVTGNSPLHF. The DNA for the CDR3 is TGCGCCAGCAGCCAAGTTGTTACGGGGAATTCACCCCTCCACTTT.

With regard to this clonotype: This may stem from a read error, because a much larger clone lies one nucleotide away. Here the CDR3 omits its conserved ending phenylalanine or tryptophan, so a read error is the likely source. The chain links TRBV11-3 to TRBJ2-1, with TRBD2 matching over 7 bases. V lost 4 bases to trimming and J lost 4 bases; unmatched junction nucleotides: 4. From germline, CDR1 is SGHNT and CDR2 YENEEA. The CDR3 runs to 14 residues. DNA of the CDR3: TGTGCCAGCAGCTGGACTAGGACATACAATGAGCAGTTCTAC. Protein sequence: CASSWTRTYNEQFY.

This clonotype has ten or more counts. The rearrangement links TRBV2 to TRBJ2-5; D is perhaps TRBD1 or TRBD2 (5 bases each). CDR1 is SNHLY, CDR2 FYNNEI, per germline. There are 13 residues in the CDR3. V lost 8 bases to trimming and J lost 3 bases, with 13 bases between them. In DNA form, the CDR3 reads TGTGCCAGCTACCGGGACCCAAAAGAGACCCAGTACTTC. This translates into CASYRDPKETQYF.

The sample holds many counts of this clonotype. The gene calls are TRBV2 and TRBJ2-3, with TRBD2 identical over 7 bases. Germline V gene data show CDR1 as SNHLY and CDR2 as FYNNEI. J was trimmed by 2 bases and V by 7 bases; bases with no gene match: 9. This CDR3 comprises 15 residues. The CDR3 is CASIRDYGNTDTQYF. For the CDR3, the DNA is TGTGCCAGCATCCGGGACTACGGGAACACAGATACGCAGTATTTT.

About this clonotype itself: The junction does not match germline at one end; this may be a read error. The rearrangement uses TRBV7-9 and TRBJ2-2; possible D gene TRBD1, 5 bases. CDR1 is SEHNR, CDR2 FQNEAQ, per germline (reference sequence). CDR3 size: 13 residues. The CDR3 loop is CASSLKGSGEQFF. The CDR3, as DNA: TGTGCCAGCAGCTTAAAGGGGTCCGGCGAGCAGTTTTTC.

The J gene is TRBJ1-2, the V gene TRBV9; the D is unclear. There are 17 residues in the CDR3. Germline V gene lookup returns CDR1 SGDLS and CDR2 YYNGEE. Trimming pared 5 bases from V and 3 bases from J, leaving 23 bases between. This CDR3 is CASSSSLGQRYDYGYTF. The CDR3 nucleotides read TGTGCCAGCAGTTCCTCGCTAGGCCAAAGGTACGACTATGGCTACACCTTC. The whole variable domain, filled in from reference TRBV9 and TRBJ1-2, reads DSGVTQTPKHLITATGQRVTLRCSPRSGDLSVYWYQQSLDQGLQFLIQYYNGEERAKGNILERFSAQQFPDLHSELNLSSLELGDSALYFCASSSSLGQRYDYGYTFGSGTRLTVV.